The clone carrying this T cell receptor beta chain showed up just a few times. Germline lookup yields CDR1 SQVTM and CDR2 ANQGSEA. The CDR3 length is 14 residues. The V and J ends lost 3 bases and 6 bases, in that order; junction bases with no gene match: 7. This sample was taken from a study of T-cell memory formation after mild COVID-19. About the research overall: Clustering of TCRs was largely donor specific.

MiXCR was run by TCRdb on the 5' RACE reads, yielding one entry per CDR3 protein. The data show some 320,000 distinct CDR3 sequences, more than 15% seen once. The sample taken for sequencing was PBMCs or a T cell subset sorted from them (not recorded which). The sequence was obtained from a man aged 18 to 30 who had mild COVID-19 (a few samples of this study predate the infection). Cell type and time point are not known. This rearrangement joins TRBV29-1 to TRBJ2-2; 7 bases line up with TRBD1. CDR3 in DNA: TGCAGCGTTGATACGACAGGGCTCGCCGGGGAGCTGTTTTTT. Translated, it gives CSVDTTGLAGELFF.